Shown below are 13 T cell receptor beta chains from a single sample sequenced in a study of naive and memory T cell subsets. Four PCR rounds used nested alpha and beta constant region primers plus the SP2 primer. From the 5' RACE reads, TCRdb called clonotypes with MiXCR, one entry per CDR3 protein. The sample includes about 59,000 distinct CDR3 sequences, approximately 8.5% of them seen just once. TCR cDNA received a 3' ligated oligonucleotide that carried a UMI. These receptors were taken from a female donor in good health.

In this sample, this clonotype turned up a few times. The chain couples TRBV7-9 to TRBJ2-7; D gene unclear. V was pared by 5 bases and J by 5 bases, with 13 bases between. There are 13 residues in the CDR3. CDR1 is SEHNR and CDR2 is FQNEAQ in the germline V gene (reference sequence). The CDR3 spells CASSPFSTNEQYF. The CDR3 bases are TGTGCCAGCAGCCCCTTTTCAACAAACGAGCAGTACTTC.

J is TRBJ1-2 and V is TRBV10-3, with 10 positions matching TRBD1. CDR3 length: 14 residues. Germline lookup yields CDR1 ENHRY and CDR2 SYGVKD. With V trimmed by 6 bases and J by 5 bases, 6 bases remained unmatched. CDR3 nucleotide sequence: TGTGCCATCAGGGGACAGGGGAGTCAATATGGCTACACCTTC. Encoded protein: CAIRGQGSQYGYTF.

The rearrangement links TRBV12-3 or TRBV12-4 to TRBJ2-1; TRBD2 aligns across 11 bases. V lost 6 bases to trimming and J lost 7 bases; unmatched junction nucleotides: 8. There are 15 residues in the CDR3. CDR3 bases: TGTGCCAGCAGACCAATAGCGGGGGGGCCGAATGAGCAGTTCTTC. Translating it yields CASRPIAGGPNEQFF.

The rearrangement uses TRBV6-1 and TRBJ1-5, with 7 bases identical to TRBD1. V lost 4 bases to trimming and J lost 3 bases; unmatched junction nucleotides: 3. The V gene's germline CDR1 is MNHNS and CDR2 SASEGT. The CDR3 runs to 14 residues. CDR3 residues: CASSAGQVNQPQHF. In DNA, the CDR3 is TGTGCCAGCAGTGCCGGACAGGTCAATCAGCCCCAGCATTTT.

This clonotype was detected many times. The chain joins TRBV20-1 to TRBJ2-7; D could derive from TRBD1 or TRBD2 (5 bases each). The CDR3 is made up of 13 amino acids. Trimming shortened V by 3 bases and J by 0 bases, and 9 bases separated the two germline ends. Looked up from germline, CDR1 is DFQATT and CDR2 is SNEGSKA (reference sequence). CDR3 in amino acids: CSARGTVSYEQYF. CDR3 nucleotides: TGCAGTGCTAGGGGGACGGTCTCCTACGAGCAGTACTTC.

This clonotype came up many times. The chain employs TRBV29-1 and TRBJ2-7, with 10 bases matching TRBD1. V lost 6 bases and J lost 1; bases outside the gene matches: 12. The CDR3 covers 16 residues. Germline loops: CDR1 SQVTM, CDR2 ANQGSEA. The chain's CDR3 is CSVAGQGDAPSYEQYF. The CDR3 DNA reads TGCAGCGTGGCCGGACAGGGGGATGCTCCTTCCTACGAGCAGTACTTC.

The genes are TRBV20-1 and TRBJ2-7; D gene uncertain. Germline V gene sequence: CDR1 DFQATT, CDR2 SNEGSKA (reference sequence). The CDR3 sequence is 12 residues long. Trimming pared 5 bases from V and 3 bases from J, leaving 11 bases between. The CDR3: CSAGTEHYEQYF. The CDR3 DNA reads as TGCAGTGCTGGCACAGAGCACTACGAGCAGTACTTC.

This clonotype was detected only a few times. The chain uses TRBV2 and TRBJ1-1; no clear D. The CDR3 sequence is 14 residues long. Germline V lookup: CDR1 SNHLY, CDR2 FYNNEI. The V and J ends lost 8 bases and 0 bases respectively, with 13 bases between them. This chain's CDR3 is CASHTVRMNTEAFF. As DNA, the CDR3 is TGTGCCAGCCACACGGTAAGGATGAACACTGAAGCTTTCTTT.

There are many counts of this clonotype. The genes are TRBV2 and TRBJ2-5, with a possible D match to TRBD2 (5 bases). CDR1 and CDR2 from the germline V gene are SNHLY and FYNNEI. The CDR3 runs to 13 residues. Trimming shortened V by 5 bases and J by 2 bases, and 9 bases separated the two germline ends. The CDR3 sequence: CASSYREQETQYF. The CDR3 bases are TGTGCCAGCAGTTACCGGGAACAAGAGACCCAGTACTTC.

The rearrangement uses TRBV5-8 and TRBJ2-2; 9 bases line up with TRBD1. The CDR3 extends over 16 amino acids. The J segment lost 1 base and the V segment lost 4 bases, leaving 5 bases of the junction unmatched. Germline assignment: CDR1 SGHTS and CDR2 YDEGEE. The CDR3 protein is CASSRTGDLNTGELFF. DNA for the CDR3: TGTGCCAGCAGCCGGACAGGGGACTTGAACACCGGGGAGCTGTTTTTT.

This chain links TRBV11-2 with TRBJ1-5, with 7 nucleotides matching TRBD1. The CDR3 length is 14 residues. The germline gives CDR1 SGHAT, CDR2 FQNNGV. With V trimmed by 3 bases and J by 6 bases, 5 bases remained unmatched. CDR3 DNA: TGTGCCAGCAGCTTGAAGGGGGCGACTCAGCCCCAGCATTTT. This gives the protein CASSLKGATQPQHF.

In DNA, the CDR3 is TGTGCCAGCAGCTTCGGGCAGCTAAACACTGAAGCTTTCTTT. Amino acid sequence: CASSFGQLNTEAFF. The genes are TRBV11-2 and TRBJ1-1, with no clear D. Germline V gives CDR1 SGHAT, CDR2 FQNNGV. The CDR3 is made up of 14 amino acids. The ends were cut back, 3 bases at V and 2 bases at J, with 10 bases in the middle.

The table lists this clonotype with a few counts. This chain's CDR3 is CATKTHDNSPLHF. The CDR3 nucleotides are TGTGCCACCAAGACACACGATAATTCACCCCTCCACTTT. The chain links TRBV7-8 to TRBJ1-6; D is uncertain. In germline, CDR1 is SGHVS, CDR2 FQNEAQ. Trimming pared 10 bases from V and 5 bases from J, leaving 12 bases between. This CDR3 is 13 amino acids long.